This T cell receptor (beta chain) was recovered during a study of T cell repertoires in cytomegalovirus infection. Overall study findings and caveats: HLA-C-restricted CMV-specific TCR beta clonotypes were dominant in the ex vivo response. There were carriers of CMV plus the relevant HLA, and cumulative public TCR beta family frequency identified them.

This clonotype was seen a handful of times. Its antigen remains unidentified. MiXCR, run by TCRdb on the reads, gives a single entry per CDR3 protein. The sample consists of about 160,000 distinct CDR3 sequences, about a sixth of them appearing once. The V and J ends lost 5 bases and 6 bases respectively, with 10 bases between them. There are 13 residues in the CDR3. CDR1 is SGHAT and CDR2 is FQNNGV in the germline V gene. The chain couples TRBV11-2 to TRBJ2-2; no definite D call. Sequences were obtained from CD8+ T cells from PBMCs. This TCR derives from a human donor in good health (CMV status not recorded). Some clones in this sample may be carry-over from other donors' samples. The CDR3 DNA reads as TGTGCCAGCAGCCCTTCTAGGTCCGGGGAGCTGTTTTTT. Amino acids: CASSPSRSGELFF.